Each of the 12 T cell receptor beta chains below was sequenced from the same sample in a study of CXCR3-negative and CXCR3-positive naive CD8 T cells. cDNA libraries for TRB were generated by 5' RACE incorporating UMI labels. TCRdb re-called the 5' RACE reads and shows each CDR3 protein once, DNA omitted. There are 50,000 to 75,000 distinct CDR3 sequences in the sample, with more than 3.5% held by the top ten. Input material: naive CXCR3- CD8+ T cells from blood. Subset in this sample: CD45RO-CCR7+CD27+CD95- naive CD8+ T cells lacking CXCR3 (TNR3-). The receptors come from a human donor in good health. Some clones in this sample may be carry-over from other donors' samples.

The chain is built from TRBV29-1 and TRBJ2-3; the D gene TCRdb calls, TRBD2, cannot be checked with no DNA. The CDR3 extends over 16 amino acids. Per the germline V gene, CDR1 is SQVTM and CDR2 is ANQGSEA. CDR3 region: CSVPKLAGQSTDTQYF.

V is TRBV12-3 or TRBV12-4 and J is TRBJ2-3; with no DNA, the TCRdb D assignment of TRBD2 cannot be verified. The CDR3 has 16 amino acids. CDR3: CASSLTSGGPTDTQYF.

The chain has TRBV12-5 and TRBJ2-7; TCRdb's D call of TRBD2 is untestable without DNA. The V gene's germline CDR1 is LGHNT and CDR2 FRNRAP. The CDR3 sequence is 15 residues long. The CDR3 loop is CASASHRIPPYEQYF. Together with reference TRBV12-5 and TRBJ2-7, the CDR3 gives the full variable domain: DARVTQTPRHKVTEMGQEVTMRCQPILGHNTVFWYRQTMMQGLELLAYFRNRAPLDDSGMPKDRFSAEMPDATLATLKIQPSEPRDSAVYFCASASHRIPPYEQYFGPGTRLTVT.

The CDR3 loop reads CASSQASGGAAGELFF. The chain employs TRBV4-3 and TRBJ2-2; the D call from TCRdb, TRBD2, cannot be confirmed without DNA. Germline V gene data show CDR1 as LGHNA and CDR2 as YSLEER. The CDR3 contains 16 residues.

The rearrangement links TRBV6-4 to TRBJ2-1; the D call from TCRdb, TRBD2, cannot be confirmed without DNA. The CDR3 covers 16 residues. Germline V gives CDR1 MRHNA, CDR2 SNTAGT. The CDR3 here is CASSAQDSSYFNEQFF.

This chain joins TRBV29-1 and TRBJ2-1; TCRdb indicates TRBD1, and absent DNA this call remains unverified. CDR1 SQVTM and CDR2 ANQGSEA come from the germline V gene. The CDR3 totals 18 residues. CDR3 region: CSVEVRQRGRGSYNEQFF.

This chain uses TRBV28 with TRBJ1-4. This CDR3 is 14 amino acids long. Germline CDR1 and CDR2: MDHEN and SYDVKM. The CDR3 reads CASHQGATNEKLFF.

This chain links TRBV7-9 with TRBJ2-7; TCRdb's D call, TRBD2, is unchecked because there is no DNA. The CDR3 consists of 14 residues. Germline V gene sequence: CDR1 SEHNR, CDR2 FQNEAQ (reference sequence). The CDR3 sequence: CASSALDQPYEQYF.

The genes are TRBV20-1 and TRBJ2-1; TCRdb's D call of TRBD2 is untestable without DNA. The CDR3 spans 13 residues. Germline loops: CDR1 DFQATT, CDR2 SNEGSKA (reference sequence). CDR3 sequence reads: CSARGSGGPEQFF.

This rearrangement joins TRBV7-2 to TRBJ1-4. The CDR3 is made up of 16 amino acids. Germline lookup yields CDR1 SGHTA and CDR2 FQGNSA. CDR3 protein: CASSSTSRRTNEKLFF.

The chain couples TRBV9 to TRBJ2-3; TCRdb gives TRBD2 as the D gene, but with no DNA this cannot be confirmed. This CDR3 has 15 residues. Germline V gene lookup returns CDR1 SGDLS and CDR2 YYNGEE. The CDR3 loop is CASSGRDSPPDTQYF.

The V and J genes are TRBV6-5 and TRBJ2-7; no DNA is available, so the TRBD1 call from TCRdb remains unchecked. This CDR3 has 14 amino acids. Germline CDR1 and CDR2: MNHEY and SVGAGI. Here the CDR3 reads CASRAWGNDYEQYF.